Listed below are T cell receptor beta chains from one sample, sequenced in a study of CD8+ T cells in alopecia areata. Assay: immunoSEQ multiplex PCR; the TCRdb copy retains only in-frame clones and omits some. The sample comprises some 98,000 clones, roughly two thirds of which are singletons, and around a sixth rests with the top ten. The starting material was CD8+ T cells sorted from blood, obtained at week 4, from a patient treated with tofacitinib. Source of these receptors: a human donor with alopecia areata. Each CDR3 is given with its conserved first and last residue. The order of the fields is J gene, D gene, clone size, V gene, CDR3 DNA, CDR3 protein. D genes are given only for firm matches. The size entry is marked missing in some rows and otherwise reads once, few, many or a size class.

j_call: TRBJ2-2
d_call: .
clone_size: few
v_call: TRBV6-4
cdr3_nt: TGTGCCAGCAGTGGGACAGACGACACCGGGGAGCTGTTTTTT
cdr3_aa: CASSGTDDTGELFF

j_call: TRBJ2-1
d_call: .
clone_size: .
v_call: TRBV27
cdr3_nt: TGTGCCAGCAGTTCCCTTGGGTCTGGCAATGAGCAGTTCTTC
cdr3_aa: CASSSLGSGNEQFF

j_call: TRBJ2-7
d_call: .
clone_size: .
v_call: TRBV4-1
cdr3_nt: TGCGCCAGCAGCCAAGAATTGGTGGGCTACGAGCAGTACTTC
cdr3_aa: CASSQELVGYEQYF

j_call: TRBJ1-2
d_call: .
clone_size: .
v_call: TRBV5-6
cdr3_nt: TGTGCCAGCAGCTTGGTAGTGATTGCTAACTATGGCTACACCTTC
cdr3_aa: CASSLVVIANYGYTF

j_call: TRBJ1-3
d_call: .
clone_size: .
v_call: TRBV13
cdr3_nt: TGTGCCAGCAGCACAGGCGGAAACACCATATATTTT
cdr3_aa: CASSTGGNTIYF

j_call: TRBJ2-5
d_call: TRBD2
clone_size: .
v_call: TRBV5-4
cdr3_nt: TGTGCCAGCAGCCCGACTAGCGGGCCTCACACGGGGACCCAGTACTTC
cdr3_aa: CASSPTSGPHTGTQYF

j_call: TRBJ2-4
d_call: TRBD1
clone_size: few
v_call: TRBV2
cdr3_nt: TGTGCCAGCTACGAGGGACAGACCAAAAACATTCAGTACTTC
cdr3_aa: CASYEGQTKNIQYF

j_call: TRBJ2-5
d_call: TRBD1
clone_size: .
v_call: TRBV11-2
cdr3_nt: TGTGCCAGCAGCTCATTCGATGAGGGGGCCGGAGAGACCCAGTACTTC
cdr3_aa: CASSSFDEGAGETQYF

j_call: TRBJ1-2
d_call: .
clone_size: few
v_call: TRBV11-2
cdr3_nt: TGTGCCAGCAGGGGTACAGACAGCTATGGCTACACCTTC
cdr3_aa: CASRGTDSYGYTF

j_call: TRBJ2-7
d_call: .
clone_size: .
v_call: TRBV5-1
cdr3_nt: TGCGCCAGCAGCTTAGTGGACAGAGGCTACGAGCAGTACTTC
cdr3_aa: CASSLVDRGYEQYF

j_call: TRBJ2-7
d_call: TRBD2
clone_size: .
v_call: TRBV4-1
cdr3_nt: TGCGCCAGCAGCCAAGCCCCGGGGGGCTCCTACGAGCAGTACTTC
cdr3_aa: CASSQAPGGSYEQYF

j_call: TRBJ1-1
d_call: .
clone_size: few
v_call: TRBV11-2
cdr3_nt: TGTGCCAGCAGCTTGGGAACAGGAGGTCCGGGGCATTTT
cdr3_aa: CASSLGTGGPGHF

j_call: TRBJ2-3
d_call: .
clone_size: once
v_call: TRBV27
cdr3_nt: TGTGCCAGCAGTTTAATGGACACCCGCACAGATACGCAGTATTTT
cdr3_aa: CASSLMDTRTDTQYF

j_call: TRBJ1-2
d_call: TRBD1
clone_size: few
v_call: TRBV29-1
cdr3_nt: TGCAGCCTTCGCGACAGGGGCTATGGCTACACCTTC
cdr3_aa: CSLRDRGYGYTF

j_call: TRBJ2-7
d_call: .
clone_size: .
v_call: TRBV9
cdr3_nt: TGTGCCAGCAGCGTAGGAGACAGCACCTACGAGCAGTACTTC
cdr3_aa: CASSVGDSTYEQYF

j_call: TRBJ2-5
d_call: .
clone_size: few
v_call: TRBV5-1
cdr3_nt: TGCGCCAGCAGCCCCGGGGACGTACGACAAGAGACCCAGTACTTC
cdr3_aa: CASSPGDVRQETQYF

j_call: TRBJ2-1
d_call: .
clone_size: .
v_call: TRBV27
cdr3_nt: TGTGCCAGCAGGCCGCGGGGAGGGGGCAATGAGCAGTTCTTC
cdr3_aa: CASRPRGGGNEQFF

j_call: TRBJ2-7
d_call: .
clone_size: .
v_call: TRBV5-6
cdr3_nt: TGTGCCAGCAGCTTGGCCCCGGCGAACTACGAGCAGTACTTC
cdr3_aa: CASSLAPANYEQYF

j_call: TRBJ2-7
d_call: .
clone_size: once
v_call: TRBV4-3
cdr3_nt: TGCGCCAGCAGCCCCGATCCGAGTTCCTACGAGCAGTACTTC
cdr3_aa: CASSPDPSSYEQYF

j_call: TRBJ1-1
d_call: .
clone_size: few
v_call: TRBV28
cdr3_nt: TGTGCCAGCAGTTTCCCGGGCGTGAGGCCTGAAGCTTTCTTT
cdr3_aa: CASSFPGVRPEAFF

j_call: TRBJ2-7
d_call: .
clone_size: few
v_call: TRBV6-5
cdr3_nt: TGTGCCAGCAGTTACTCAGGGGAAGCCTCCTACGAGCAGTACTTC
cdr3_aa: CASSYSGEASYEQYF

j_call: TRBJ1-2
d_call: .
clone_size: .
v_call: TRBV13
cdr3_nt: TGTGCCAGCAGCTTAGGCCTGACAGACTATGGCTACACCTTC
cdr3_aa: CASSLGLTDYGYTF

j_call: TRBJ2-1
d_call: .
clone_size: .
v_call: TRBV13
cdr3_nt: TGTGCCAGCAGCTTCGGGGTCGGAGAGCAGTTCTTC
cdr3_aa: CASSFGVGEQFF

j_call: TRBJ1-1
d_call: .
clone_size: .
v_call: TRBV9
cdr3_nt: TGTGCCAGCAGCGGATATTTGAACACTGAAGCTTTCTTT
cdr3_aa: CASSGYLNTEAFF

j_call: TRBJ2-1
d_call: .
clone_size: .
v_call: TRBV4-1
cdr3_nt: TGCGCCAGCAGCCAGGGGATCCGGGGAGATGAGCAGTTCTTC
cdr3_aa: CASSQGIRGDEQFF

j_call: TRBJ2-3
d_call: .
clone_size: .
v_call: TRBV7-9
cdr3_nt: TGTGCCAGCAGCTTCGAGGGGGATACGCAGTATTTT
cdr3_aa: CASSFEGDTQYF

j_call: TRBJ1-1
d_call: TRBD1
clone_size: once
v_call: TRBV5-1
cdr3_nt: TGCGCCAGCAGCTATGGGACAGGGGGCCGCACTGAAGCTTTCTTT
cdr3_aa: CASSYGTGGRTEAFF

j_call: TRBJ2-1
d_call: TRBD2
clone_size: .
v_call: TRBV15
cdr3_nt: TGTGCCACCAGCAGAGATGGGACTAGCGGGGGCAATGAGCAGTTCTTC
cdr3_aa: CATSRDGTSGGNEQFF

j_call: TRBJ1-2
d_call: .
clone_size: .
v_call: TRBV9
cdr3_nt: TGTGCCAGCAGCGTAGGAAATGCTAACTATGGCTACACCTTC
cdr3_aa: CASSVGNANYGYTF

j_call: TRBJ1-2
d_call: .
clone_size: .
v_call: TRBV5-4
cdr3_nt: TGTGCCAGCAGCTACCAACAGTCAGCTAACTATGGCTACACCTTC
cdr3_aa: CASSYQQSANYGYTF

j_call: TRBJ2-1
d_call: TRBD2
clone_size: .
v_call: TRBV27
cdr3_nt: TGTGCCAGCAGTCCCCTAGCGGGAACAGGTAATGAGCAGTTCTTC
cdr3_aa: CASSPLAGTGNEQFF

j_call: TRBJ2-7
d_call: .
clone_size: .
v_call: TRBV28
cdr3_nt: TGTGCCAGCAGCCACCAGGGTATAGGGTACTCCTACGAGCAGTACTTC
cdr3_aa: CASSHQGIGYSYEQYF

j_call: TRBJ1-5
d_call: .
clone_size: .
v_call: TRBV30
cdr3_nt: TGTGCCTGGAGAACTGCAGATCTTAGCAATCAGCCCCAGCATTTT
cdr3_aa: CAWRTADLSNQPQHF

j_call: TRBJ2-1
d_call: .
clone_size: few
v_call: TRBV6-5
cdr3_nt: TGTGCCAGCAGTTACGAGGGTAATGAGCAGTTCTTC
cdr3_aa: CASSYEGNEQFF

j_call: TRBJ2-7
d_call: TRBD1
clone_size: .
v_call: TRBV4-1
cdr3_nt: TGCGCCAGCAGCCAGGAACTTTCCGGGACAGGGATCCACGAGCAGTACTTC
cdr3_aa: CASSQELSGTGIHEQYF

j_call: TRBJ1-2
d_call: TRBD1
clone_size: .
v_call: TRBV27
cdr3_nt: TGTGCCAGCAGTTTTGGAGTTACAGGGGGCGATGGCTACACCTTC
cdr3_aa: CASSFGVTGGDGYTF

j_call: TRBJ1-2
d_call: .
clone_size: .
v_call: TRBV5-1
cdr3_nt: TGCGCCAGCAGCTTGGAAGGCTATGGCTACACCTTC
cdr3_aa: CASSLEGYGYTF

j_call: TRBJ2-1
d_call: .
clone_size: once
v_call: TRBV4-1
cdr3_nt: TGCGCCAGCAGCCGAGACGGGATCGGGCAGTTCTTC
cdr3_aa: CASSRDGIGQFF

j_call: TRBJ1-5
d_call: TRBD1
clone_size: once
v_call: TRBV19
cdr3_nt: TGTGCCAGTAGTATATCAGGACAGGCCAATCAGCCCCAGCATTTT
cdr3_aa: CASSISGQANQPQHF

j_call: TRBJ2-3
d_call: .
clone_size: few
v_call: TRBV2
cdr3_nt: TGTGCCAGCGGACTGAGGGGGACTATGCAGTATTTT
cdr3_aa: CASGLRGTMQYF

j_call: TRBJ2-7
d_call: .
clone_size: .
v_call: TRBV4-3
cdr3_nt: TGCGCCAGCAGCCAAGAGAGGGGCCTCCCCTACGAGCAGTACTTC
cdr3_aa: CASSQERGLPYEQYF

j_call: TRBJ2-5
d_call: TRBD1
clone_size: .
v_call: TRBV27
cdr3_nt: TGTGCCAGCAGGCGACAGGGGGGGCAAGAGACCCAGTACTTC
cdr3_aa: CASRRQGGQETQYF

j_call: TRBJ2-1
d_call: .
clone_size: once
v_call: TRBV4-3
cdr3_nt: TGCGCCAGCAGCCAAGATGAGATTCTAGGATCCACACACAATGAGCAGTTCTTC
cdr3_aa: CASSQDEILGSTHNEQFF

j_call: TRBJ2-5
d_call: .
clone_size: .
v_call: TRBV2
cdr3_nt: TGTGCCTCAACCGGCAGGGAAGAGACCCAGTACTTC
cdr3_aa: CASTGREETQYF

j_call: TRBJ2-5
d_call: .
clone_size: few
v_call: TRBV2
cdr3_nt: TGTGCCAGCAGTGAAGAGCAGATGTGGGGGGAGACCCAGTACTTC
cdr3_aa: CASSEEQMWGETQYF

j_call: TRBJ2-3
d_call: TRBD1
clone_size: .
v_call: TRBV27
cdr3_nt: TGTGCCAGCAGTCCAGGGGGCCGGACAGATACGCAGTATTTT
cdr3_aa: CASSPGGRTDTQYF

j_call: TRBJ2-7
d_call: TRBD2
clone_size: .
v_call: TRBV5-1
cdr3_nt: TGCGCCAGCAGCGGGACTAGCGGGGGGGCCCTGGAGCAGTACTTC
cdr3_aa: CASSGTSGGALEQYF

j_call: TRBJ2-7
d_call: .
clone_size: .
v_call: TRBV29-1
cdr3_nt: TGCAGCGTTGAAGATCGGTACGAGCAGTACTTC
cdr3_aa: CSVEDRYEQYF

j_call: TRBJ2-2
d_call: .
clone_size: .
v_call: TRBV9
cdr3_nt: TGTGCCAGCAGCGTACAGGGGTCTAACACCGGGGAGCTGTTTTTT
cdr3_aa: CASSVQGSNTGELFF

j_call: TRBJ2-5
d_call: TRBD2
clone_size: .
v_call: TRBV4-1
cdr3_nt: TGCGCCAGCAGCCACCTAGCGGGGCAAGAGACCCAGTACTTC
cdr3_aa: CASSHLAGQETQYF

j_call: TRBJ1-4
d_call: .
clone_size: few
v_call: TRBV13
cdr3_nt: TGTGCCAGCAGCTCGAGGGCCTCCTATGAAAAACTGTTTTTT
cdr3_aa: CASSSRASYEKLFF

j_call: TRBJ2-5
d_call: .
clone_size: .
v_call: TRBV21-1
cdr3_nt: TGTGCCAGCATCAGGACAGGGGGCTTAGAGACCCAGTACTTC
cdr3_aa: CASIRTGGLETQYF

j_call: TRBJ1-1
d_call: .
clone_size: .
v_call: TRBV29-1
cdr3_nt: TGCAGCGTCAAAGGGGCCACTGAAGCTTTCTTT
cdr3_aa: CSVKGATEAFF

j_call: TRBJ2-7
d_call: .
clone_size: .
v_call: TRBV5-6
cdr3_nt: TGTGCCAGCAGCTTGCGGGGGAACAGCTACGAGCAGTACTTC
cdr3_aa: CASSLRGNSYEQYF

j_call: TRBJ1-1
d_call: .
clone_size: .
v_call: TRBV30
cdr3_nt: TGTGCCTGGAGTGTACGGGGCACAGAAGCTTTCTTT
cdr3_aa: CAWSVRGTEAFF

j_call: TRBJ2-1
d_call: TRBD2
clone_size: .
v_call: TRBV7-2
cdr3_nt: TGTGCCAGCAGCTATGGACTAGCGGGAGGTGTTGAGCAGTTCTTC
cdr3_aa: CASSYGLAGGVEQFF

j_call: TRBJ2-3
d_call: TRBD2
clone_size: many
v_call: TRBV7-8
cdr3_nt: TGTGCCAGCAGCCAAAGGGGACTAGCGGGGGGATCTGGCACAGATACGCAGTATTTT
cdr3_aa: CASSQRGLAGGSGTDTQYF

j_call: TRBJ2-1
d_call: .
clone_size: .
v_call: TRBV4-3
cdr3_nt: TGCGCCAGCAGCCAAGGTATCAGGGCGGGTGAGCAGTTCTTC
cdr3_aa: CASSQGIRAGEQFF

j_call: TRBJ1-5
d_call: .
clone_size: .
v_call: TRBV2
cdr3_nt: TGTGCCAGCAAGAACCCAGGACAAGTTGATCAGCCCCAGCATTTT
cdr3_aa: CASKNPGQVDQPQHF